The 32 T cell receptor beta chains listed next were all sequenced from one sample in a study of cytomegalovirus exposure and HLA in healthy donors. PCR involved 60 Vbeta and 13 Jbeta primers. Using immunoSEQ multiplex PCR, the repertoire was profiled, and TCRdb retains in-frame clones only, with some absent. The sample lists roughly 110,000 clones, around 77% seen once, with approximately 4.2% in the top ten. The material sequenced was PBMCs. The receptors here all came from a male donor in good health and CMV-seronegative.

This clone was seen just once. V and J are TRBV5-1 and TRBJ2-7; D gene unclear. V gave up 3 bases and J gave up 2 bases, with 9 bases separating them. Germline CDR1 and CDR2: SGHRS and YFSETQ. The CDR3 has 13 residues. The CDR3 bases are TGCGCCAGCAGCTACGCCGAGACCTACGAGCAGTACTTC. Translated: CASSYAETYEQYF.

This sequence joins TRBV15 and TRBJ2-1; possibly TRBD1 for D (6 bases). The germline gives CDR1 LNHNV, CDR2 YYDKDF (reference sequence). The CDR3 covers 14 residues. Trimming took 1 base from V and 4 from J, leaving 8 bases between them. The CDR3 sequence is CATSRGTEYNEQFF. The CDR3 bases are TGTGCCACCAGCAGAGGGACAGAGTACAATGAGCAGTTCTTC.

This clone turned up a few times. The J gene is TRBJ2-7, the V gene TRBV27, with D possibly being TRBD1 (6 bases). This CDR3 has 12 residues. V was shortened by 8 bases and J by 0 bases, with 8 bases between the two germline ends. Per the germline V gene, CDR1 is MNHEY and CDR2 is SMNVEV (reference sequence). The CDR3 loop is CASGTSSYEQYF. In nucleotides, the CDR3 is TGTGCCAGCGGGACAAGCTCCTACGAGCAGTACTTC.

The chain joins TRBV7-2 to TRBJ2-3, with 8 bases identical to TRBD1. This CDR3 region has 15 residues. Germline CDR1 is SGHTA and CDR2 is FQGNSA. The J segment lost 1 base and the V segment lost 7 bases, leaving 7 bases of the junction unmatched. CDR3 sequence reads: CASIIDRGGTDTQYF. Here the CDR3 DNA reads TGTGCCAGCATCATCGACAGGGGTGGCACAGATACGCAGTATTTT.

This clone was observed a handful of times. The chain carries TRBV10-3 and TRBJ2-5; 14 bases map to TRBD2. This CDR3 is 18 amino acids long. The V segment lost 2 bases and the J segment 2 bases; nucleotides outside the gene matches: 7. Per germline, CDR1 ENHRY and CDR2 SYGVKD. CDR3 sequence reads: CAISEGTSGRSGQETQYF. CDR3 nucleotides: TGTGCCATCAGTGAGGGGACTAGCGGGAGAAGTGGGCAAGAGACCCAGTACTTC.

The V call is TRBV7-2, the J call TRBJ2-2; 8 nucleotides agree with TRBD1. The germline V gene encodes CDR1 SGHTA and CDR2 FQGNSA. V gave up 4 bases and J gave up 8 bases; unmatched junction bases: 12. CDR3 length equals 16 residues. Written as DNA, the CDR3 is TGTGCCAGCAGCTCTTACGACAGGGGAGGTCGAGGGGAGCTGTTTTTT. It specifies CASSSYDRGGRGELFF.

This clone came up once. The chain recombines TRBV27 with TRBJ2-1; 7 nucleotides agree with TRBD2. The CDR3 has 18 residues. Germline CDR1 is MNHEY and CDR2 is SMNVEV (reference sequence). V dropped 4 bases and J dropped 2; count of bases not matched to a gene: 14. The CDR3 sequence is CASSSLSLADIPYNEQFF. The DNA for the CDR3 is TGTGCCAGCAGTTCCCTCTCCCTAGCGGATATTCCCTACAATGAGCAGTTCTTC.

V usage is TRBV19 and J usage is TRBJ1-5; 7 positions match TRBD1. The V gene end was trimmed by 7 bases and the J gene end by 3 bases; junction bases not matched to a gene: 18. This CDR3 has 18 amino acids. Germline loops: CDR1 LNHDA, CDR2 SQIVND (reference sequence). CDR3 DNA sequence: TGTGCCAGTAATCCACGTCGAACCACGGGACAGTTCAATCAGCCCCAGCATTTT. Its protein is CASNPRRTTGQFNQPQHF.

This clone occurred once. V gene TRBV5-1 combines with J gene TRBJ2-5; D is ambiguous. The J call is in doubt because the DNA end fits TRBJ2-7 better. Germline values: CDR1 SGHRS, CDR2 YFSETQ. The CDR3 runs 13 residues. The CDR3 region has the DNA TGCGCCAGCAGGCAAGACGGAGCCTACGAGCAGTACTTC. This codes for CASRQDGAYEQYF.

The chain links TRBV27 to TRBJ2-6; 9 nucleotides agree with TRBD1. The V and J ends lost 1 base and 0 bases, in that order; junction bases with no gene match: 1. The CDR3 runs to 17 residues. The germline gives CDR1 MNHEY, CDR2 SMNVEV (reference sequence). The CDR3 region has the DNA TGTGCCAGCAGTTTATGGGACAGGGCCTCTGGGGCCAACGTCCTGACTTTC. It codes for CASSLWDRASGANVLTF.

This chain links TRBV19 with TRBJ2-7; 9 bases are shared with TRBD1. The germline V gene has CDR1 LNHDA and CDR2 SQIVND (reference sequence). The CDR3 totals 13 residues. V gave up 10 bases and J gave up 2 bases; unmatched junction bases: 6. In nucleotides, the CDR3 is TGTGCCACGAAACAGGGGGCTACCTACGAGCAGTACTTC. Translated, it gives CATKQGATYEQYF. Combining the CDR3 with reference TRBV19 and TRBJ2-7 gives the whole variable domain DGGITQSPKYLFRKEGQNVTLSCEQNLNHDAMYWYRQDPGQGLRLIYYSQIVNDFQKGDIAEGYSVSREKKESFPLTVTSAQKNPTAFYLCATKQGATYEQYFGPGTRLTVT.

This clone has just a few counts. This chain links TRBV2 with TRBJ2-2; 12 bases agree with TRBD2. CDR1 is SNHLY, CDR2 FYNNEI, per germline. V lost 5 bases to trimming and J lost 1 base; unmatched junction nucleotides: 5. This CDR3 is built from 17 residues. Here the CDR3 reads CASSSSGRALNTGELFF. For the CDR3, the DNA is TGTGCCAGCAGTTCTAGCGGGAGGGCCTTGAACACCGGGGAGCTGTTTTTT.

This clone was counted a few times. V usage is TRBV6-1 and J usage is TRBJ1-5, with a weak D call TRBD1 (5 bases). Between the trimmed V and J ends, which lost 4 bases and 7 bases, there was a span of 11 bases. This CDR3 region has 13 residues. Germline V gives CDR1 MNHNS, CDR2 SASEGT. Here the CDR3 DNA reads TGTGCCAGCAGTGGCGCCAGGGTACAGCCCCAGCATTTT. Translating gives CASSGARVQPQHF.

The chain employs TRBV7-2 and TRBJ2-7, with 8 bases that match TRBD1. In germline, CDR1 is SGHTA, CDR2 FQGNSA. Trimming took 5 bases from V and 4 from J; bases not matched to a gene: 7. The CDR3 length is 14 residues. The CDR3 DNA is TGTGCCAGCAGCAGAGCAGGGGGCGGGTACGAGCAGTACTTC. Protein: CASSRAGGGYEQYF.

The rearrangement joins TRBV6-6 to TRBJ2-1, with a possible D match to TRBD1 (6 bases). CDR1 is MNHNY and CDR2 is SVGAGI in the germline V gene (reference sequence). The CDR3 is 14 amino acids. V lost 2 bases and J lost 6, with 11 bases in between. CDR3 in DNA: TGTGCCAGCAGTTACAGAGGGGACACCAATGAGCAGTTCTTC. This gives the protein CASSYRGDTNEQFF.

This chain joins TRBV19 and TRBJ2-4; the D gene is possibly TRBD1 (5 bases). CDR1 LNHDA and CDR2 SQIVND come from the germline V gene (reference sequence). The CDR3 is made up of 14 amino acids. Trimming stripped 5 bases from V and 1 base from J, with 9 bases between. CDR3 loop: CASSSPGAKNIQYF. The CDR3 DNA sequence: TGTGCCAGTAGTTCCCCAGGGGCCAAAAACATTCAGTACTTC.

This sequence joins TRBV10-1 and TRBJ2-1; 9 positions agree with TRBD2. CDR1 and CDR2 (germline): WNHNN, SYGVQD (reference sequence). The V gene end was trimmed by 8 bases and the J gene end by 6 bases; junction bases not matched to a gene: 8. This CDR3 spans 14 amino acids. In DNA, the CDR3 is TGCGCCAGCCGGGATAGCGGGAGTTTCAATGAGCAGTTCTTC. The encoded protein is CASRDSGSFNEQFF.

The chain employs TRBV5-1 and TRBJ2-7, with D unclear. Germline V CDR1 and CDR2: SGHRS, YFSETQ. V was shortened by 0 bases and J by 2 bases, with 15 bases between the two germline ends. The length of the CDR3 is 16 residues. The CDR3 is CASSLVVAVNAYEQYF. CDR3 bases: TGCGCCAGCAGCTTGGTGGTGGCAGTGAACGCCTACGAGCAGTACTTC.

In its sample, this clone was seen a few times. The chain employs TRBV27 and TRBJ1-1, with a possible D match to TRBD1 (5 bases). V gave up 4 bases and J gave up 2 bases, with 11 bases separating them. CDR3 size: 14 residues. From germline, CDR1 is MNHEY and CDR2 SMNVEV (reference sequence). The CDR3 nucleotides read TGTGCCAGCAGTTCAGGGCCTCTAAACACTGAAGCTTTCTTT. It yields the protein CASSSGPLNTEAFF.

The chain combines TRBV28 with TRBJ2-3, with D possibly matching TRBD1 (6 bases). CDR1 and CDR2 (germline): MDHEN, SYDVKM. The CDR3 consists of 13 residues. The V end lost 8 bases, the J end lost 2 bases, and 11 bases lay between the germline ends. The CDR3: CASGWDITDTQYF. CDR3 nucleotide sequence: TGTGCCAGCGGCTGGGACATCACAGATACGCAGTATTTT.

The DNA for the CDR3 is TGTGCCATCAGGGGGGGGAGGAGCACAGATACGCAGTATTTT. Translating it yields CAIRGGRSTDTQYF. The V call is TRBV10-3, the J call TRBJ2-3, with TRBD2 identical over 7 bases. V was clipped by 6 bases and J by 0 bases; unmatched bases: 3. The CDR3 is 14 residues long. CDR1 and CDR2 from the germline V gene are ENHRY and SYGVKD.

Comment on this clone: Other nucleotide sequences in the sample specify the same CDR3. The genes are TRBV7-2 and TRBJ2-7; D is undetermined. Germline CDR1 reads SGHTA; CDR2 reads FQGNSA. Trimming stripped 4 bases from V and 3 bases from J, with 7 bases between. This CDR3 comprises 12 residues. The CDR3 DNA follows: TGTGCCAGCAGCTCGTACAGCTACGAGCAGTACTTC. Translation: CASSSYSYEQYF.

The genes are TRBV30 and TRBJ2-3; D unresolved. The CDR3 has 16 amino acids. The V gene lost 0 bases and the J gene lost 2 bases, with 15 bases spanning the gap. The V gene's germline CDR1 is GTSNPN and CDR2 SVGIG (reference sequence). The CDR3 DNA sequence: TGTGCCTGGAGTGTAAAGTGGGCCCCTTCCACAGATACGCAGTATTTT. It yields the protein CAWSVKWAPSTDTQYF.

The gene calls are TRBV5-5 and TRBJ2-7; perhaps TRBD2 as D (6 bases). V lost 4 bases and J 1 base, leaving 15 bases between the germline ends. Germline V gene lookup returns CDR1 SGHKS and CDR2 YYEKEE (reference sequence). The CDR3 extends over 15 amino acids. The CDR3: CASSPWPSESYEQYF. Here the CDR3 DNA reads TGTGCCAGCAGCCCCTGGCCTAGCGAGTCCTACGAGCAGTACTTC.

The chain employs TRBV9 and TRBJ1-3, with a weak D call TRBD1 (5 bases). CDR1 is SGDLS, CDR2 YYNGEE, per germline. This CDR3 spans 14 amino acids. The V end was cut by 4 bases, the J end by 2 bases, with 10 bases between. CDR3 residues: CASSSGSTGNTIYF. Written as DNA, the CDR3 is TGTGCCAGCAGCTCAGGGTCCACTGGAAACACCATATATTTT.

CDR3 in amino acids: CASSPGLAPQETQYF. CDR3 DNA: TGTGCCAGCAGTCCCGGACTAGCGCCTCAAGAGACCCAGTACTTC. The chain couples TRBV6-5 to TRBJ2-5; 9 bases are shared with TRBD2. V shed 5 bases, J shed 2 bases, and the junction held 6 bases outside the gene matches. The CDR3 length is 15 residues. Germline V gene sequence: CDR1 MNHEY, CDR2 SVGAGI.

This rearrangement joins TRBV7-6 to TRBJ2-5, with 8 bases that match TRBD2. The DNA end favors TRBJ2-7, so the J call may be wrong. The CDR3 is made up of 15 amino acids. The germline V gene encodes CDR1 SGHVS and CDR2 FNYEAQ. This CDR3 is CASSLSGRAPHEQYF. DNA of the CDR3: TGTGCCAGCAGCTTATCCGGGAGGGCCCCCCACGAGCAGTACTTC.

About this clone itself: Sequence at one end of the junction differs from germline and may be a read error. This chain uses TRBV6-1 with TRBJ2-1; TRBD2 matches 13 bases. This CDR3 region has 24 residues. Germline CDR1 is MNHNS and CDR2 is SASEGT. The CDR3 reads CASREVRLAGGVRGSKRVLNEQFF. Here the CDR3 DNA reads TGTGCCAGCAGGGAAGTCCGACTAGCGGGAGGAGTAAGAGGGTCTAAGAGAGTTCTCAATGAGCAGTTCTTC.

The chain uses TRBV2 and TRBJ2-7; possible D gene TRBD2, 6 bases. Germline assignment: CDR1 SNHLY and CDR2 FYNNEI. This CDR3 has 17 residues. Trimming shortened V by 6 bases and J by 2 bases, and 23 bases separated the two germline ends. The CDR3 spells CASRSLGRVGLPYEQYF. DNA of the CDR3: TGTGCCAGCAGGAGTTTGGGCAGGGTGGGACTCCCCTACGAGCAGTACTTC. Complete variable domain (other parts from reference TRBV2 and TRBJ2-7): EPEVTQTPSHQVTQMGQEVILRCVPISNHLYFYWYRQILGQKVEFLVSFYNNEISEKSEIFDDQFSVERPDGSNFTLKIRSTKLEDSAMYFCASRSLGRVGLPYEQYFGPGTRLTVT.

The V call is TRBV6-5, the J call TRBJ2-7, with 9 bases aligning to TRBD2. V trimming: 6 bases; J trimming: 3 bases; junction bases outside the gene matches: 9. This CDR3 contains 15 residues. CDR1 and CDR2 from the germline V gene are MNHEY and SVGAGI. The CDR3 DNA reads as TGTGCCAGCAGCCGAGGACTAGCGAACGGCTACGAGCAGTACTTC. The encoded protein is CASSRGLANGYEQYF.

The chain couples TRBV2 to TRBJ2-7, with 10 bases that match TRBD2. Germline V CDR1 and CDR2: SNHLY, FYNNEI. This CDR3 region has 15 residues. The junction had 6 bases not matched to a gene; V was cut back by 1 base and J by 6 bases. CDR3: CASSEVSGRAAEQYF. CDR3 nucleotides: TGTGCCAGCAGTGAAGTGAGCGGGAGGGCCGCCGAGCAGTACTTC.

The chain has TRBV11-2 and TRBJ1-1; tentatively, D is TRBD1 (6 bases). This CDR3 has 16 amino acids. The germline CDR1 and CDR2 sequences are SGHAT and FQNNGV. Trimming took 5 bases from V and 1 from J, leaving 17 bases between them. The CDR3 region has the DNA TGTGCCAGCAGCCGAAACGCCGGGACACAGAACACTGAAGCTTTCTTT. It translates to CASSRNAGTQNTEAFF. The full variable domain, with the rest looked up from reference TRBV11-2 and TRBJ1-1, is EAGVAQSPRYKIIEKRQSVAFWCNPISGHATLYWYQQILGQGPKLLIQFQNNGVVDDSQLPKDRFSAERLKGVDSTLKIQPAKLEDSAVYLCASSRNAGTQNTEAFFGQGTRLTVV.